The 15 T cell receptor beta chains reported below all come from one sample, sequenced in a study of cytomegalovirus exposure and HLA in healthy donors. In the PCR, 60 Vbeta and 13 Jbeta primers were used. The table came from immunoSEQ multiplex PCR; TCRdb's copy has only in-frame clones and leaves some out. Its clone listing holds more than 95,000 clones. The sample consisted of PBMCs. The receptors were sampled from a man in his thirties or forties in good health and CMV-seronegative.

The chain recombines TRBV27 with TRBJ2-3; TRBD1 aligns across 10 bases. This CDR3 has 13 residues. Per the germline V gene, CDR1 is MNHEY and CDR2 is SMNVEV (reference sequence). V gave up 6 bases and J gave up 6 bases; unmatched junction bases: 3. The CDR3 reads CASRDRGSDTQYF. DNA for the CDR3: TGTGCCAGCAGGGACAGGGGGTCCGATACGCAGTATTTT.

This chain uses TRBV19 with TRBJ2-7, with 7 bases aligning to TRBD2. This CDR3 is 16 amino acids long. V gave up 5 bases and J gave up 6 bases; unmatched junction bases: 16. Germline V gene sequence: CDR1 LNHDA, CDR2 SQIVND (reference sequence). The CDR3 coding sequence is TGTGCCAGTAGTGCGGGTCGGCGGCGGGAGCCTTCCGAGCAGTACTTC. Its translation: CASSAGRRREPSEQYF. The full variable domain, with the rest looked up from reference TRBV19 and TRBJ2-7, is DGGITQSPKYLFRKEGQNVTLSCEQNLNHDAMYWYRQDPGQGLRLIYYSQIVNDFQKGDIAEGYSVSREKKESFPLTVTSAQKNPTAFYLCASSAGRRREPSEQYFGPGTRLTVT.

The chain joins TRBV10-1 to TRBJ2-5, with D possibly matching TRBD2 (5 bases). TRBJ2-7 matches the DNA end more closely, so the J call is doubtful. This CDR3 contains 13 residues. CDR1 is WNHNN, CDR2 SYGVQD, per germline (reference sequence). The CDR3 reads CASSEEGAAEQYF. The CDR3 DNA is TGCGCCAGCAGTGAAGAGGGAGCCGCCGAGCAGTACTTC.

CDR3 DNA sequence: TGTGCCAGCAGCCGGGGACAGGCCGGCAGAAATGAAAAACTGTTTTTT. It codes for CASSRGQAGRNEKLFF. V is TRBV7-6 and J is TRBJ1-4; 8 bases map to TRBD1. Germline V gene data show CDR1 as SGHVS and CDR2 as FNYEAQ. J gave up 5 bases and V 5 bases, and 10 bases lay outside the gene matches. CDR3 length: 16 residues.

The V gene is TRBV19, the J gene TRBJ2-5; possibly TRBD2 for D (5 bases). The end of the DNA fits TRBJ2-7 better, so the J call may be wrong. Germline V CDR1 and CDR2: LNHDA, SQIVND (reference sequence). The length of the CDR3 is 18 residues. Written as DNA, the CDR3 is TGTGCCAGTAGTGTGACCCCGGCGGAGAGCGGAGCTTCCTACGAGCAGTACTTC. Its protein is CASSVTPAESGASYEQYF.

CDR3 in amino acids: CASSYTQYSNQPQHF. As DNA, the CDR3 is TGTGCCAGCAGTTACACCCAGTATAGCAATCAGCCCCAGCATTTT. The chain has TRBV6-6 and TRBJ1-5, with D unresolved. V dropped 2 bases and J dropped 0 bases, with 8 bases sitting between them. Germline CDR1 is MNHNY and CDR2 is SVGAGI (reference sequence). This CDR3 is built from 15 residues.

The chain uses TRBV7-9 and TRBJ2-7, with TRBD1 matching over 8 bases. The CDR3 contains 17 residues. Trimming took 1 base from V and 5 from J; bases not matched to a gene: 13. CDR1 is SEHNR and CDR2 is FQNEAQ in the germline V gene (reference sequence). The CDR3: CASSLGDGGQAFDEQYF. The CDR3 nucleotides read TGTGCCAGCAGCTTAGGAGATGGGGGACAGGCTTTTGACGAGCAGTACTTC.

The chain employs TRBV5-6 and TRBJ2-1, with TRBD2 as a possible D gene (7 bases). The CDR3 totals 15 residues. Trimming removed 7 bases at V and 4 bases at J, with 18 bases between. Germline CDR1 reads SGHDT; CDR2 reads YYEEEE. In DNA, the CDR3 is TGTGCCAGCTGGGGGGGTCTGAGGGGGTACAATGAGCAGTTCTTC. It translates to CASWGGLRGYNEQFF.

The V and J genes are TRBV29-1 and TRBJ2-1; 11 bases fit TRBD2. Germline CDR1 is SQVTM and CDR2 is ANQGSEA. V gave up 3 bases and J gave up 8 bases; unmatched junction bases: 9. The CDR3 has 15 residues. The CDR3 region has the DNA TGCAGCGTTGACTTCCTGACTAGCGGGATCTATGAGCAGTTCTTC. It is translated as CSVDFLTSGIYEQFF.

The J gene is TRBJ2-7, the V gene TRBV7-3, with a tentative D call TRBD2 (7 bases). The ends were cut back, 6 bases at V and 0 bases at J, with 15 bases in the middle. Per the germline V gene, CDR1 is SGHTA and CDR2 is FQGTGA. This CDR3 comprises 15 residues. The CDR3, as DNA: TGTGCCAGCAGTCGGGGGGCCTTTACCTCCTACGAGCAGTACTTC. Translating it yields CASSRGAFTSYEQYF.

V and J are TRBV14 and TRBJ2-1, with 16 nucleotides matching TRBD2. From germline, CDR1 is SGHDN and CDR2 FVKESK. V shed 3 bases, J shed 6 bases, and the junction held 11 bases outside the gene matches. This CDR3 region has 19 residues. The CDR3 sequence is CASSHEPPGLAGGRNEQFF. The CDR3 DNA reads TGTGCCAGCAGCCACGAACCGCCGGGACTAGCGGGAGGGCGCAATGAGCAGTTCTTC.

The CDR3 DNA sequence: TGCGCCAGCAGCTTAAATACAGGGTACACTGAAGCTTTCTTT. Translating gives CASSLNTGYTEAFF. The chain carries TRBV5-1 and TRBJ1-1; tentatively, D is TRBD1 (6 bases). There are 14 residues in the CDR3. CDR1 and CDR2 (germline): SGHRS, YFSETQ. Between the trimmed V and J ends, which lost 2 bases and 3 bases, there was a span of 11 bases. The variable domain in full, completed from reference TRBV5-1 and TRBJ1-1, reads KAGVTQTPRYLIKTRGQQVTLSCSPISGHRSVSWYQQTPGQGLQFLFEYFSETQRNKGNFPGRFSGRQFSNSRSEMNVSTLELGDSALYLCASSLNTGYTEAFFGQGTRLTVV.

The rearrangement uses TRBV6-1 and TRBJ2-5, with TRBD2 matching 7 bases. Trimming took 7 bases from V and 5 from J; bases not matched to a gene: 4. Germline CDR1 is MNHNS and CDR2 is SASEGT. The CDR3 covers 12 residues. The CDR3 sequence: CASMGEGETQYF. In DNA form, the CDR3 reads TGTGCCAGCATGGGGGAGGGGGAGACCCAGTACTTC.

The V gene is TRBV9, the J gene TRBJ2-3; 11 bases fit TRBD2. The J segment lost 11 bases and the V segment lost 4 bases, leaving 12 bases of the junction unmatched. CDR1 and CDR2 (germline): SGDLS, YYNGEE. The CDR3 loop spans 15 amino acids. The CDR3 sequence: CASSHGTSGFSGQYF. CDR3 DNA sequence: TGTGCCAGCAGCCACGGGACTAGCGGCTTCTCTGGGCAGTATTTT.

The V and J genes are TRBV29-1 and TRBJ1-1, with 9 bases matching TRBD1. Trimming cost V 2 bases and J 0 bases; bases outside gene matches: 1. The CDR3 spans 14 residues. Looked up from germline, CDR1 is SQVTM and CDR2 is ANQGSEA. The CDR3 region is CSVERTGVNTEAFF. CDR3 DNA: TGCAGCGTTGAAAGGACAGGGGTGAACACTGAAGCTTTCTTT.